Listed here are 29 T cell receptor beta chains from one sample, sequenced in a study of identical twins. TCRdb passed the 5' RACE reads through MiXCR, listing each CDR3 protein once. The data show more than 1.5 million distinct CDR3 sequences, less than 35% seen once. The sequencing sample was made of cord blood. The source is a newborn girl in good health.

This clonotype has a handful of counts. This chain uses TRBV10-3 with TRBJ1-2; D is perhaps TRBD1 (5 bases). The CDR3 totals 12 residues. The germline V gene encodes CDR1 ENHRY and CDR2 SYGVKD. V gave up 7 bases and J gave up 4 bases, with 10 bases separating them. In DNA, the CDR3 is TGTGCCATCACCCACGGGGGCTATGGCTACACCTTC. This sequence encodes CAITHGGYGYTF.

In this sample, this clonotype turned up a few times. V usage is TRBV5-4 and J usage is TRBJ2-1; D may correspond to TRBD1 or TRBD2 (5 bases each). This CDR3 is built from 13 residues. CDR1 and CDR2 (germline): SGHNT, YYREEE (reference sequence). Trimming shortened V by 4 bases and J by 7 bases, and 12 bases separated the two germline ends. CDR3 amino acids: CASSPGWGNEQFF. CDR3 in DNA: TGTGCCAGCAGCCCCGGTTGGGGGAATGAGCAGTTCTTC.

The rearrangement uses TRBV20-1 and TRBJ1-1, with D perhaps matching TRBD1 (5 bases). Germline V CDR1 and CDR2: DFQATT, SNEGSKA (reference sequence). The CDR3 is made up of 15 amino acids. V dropped 5 bases and J dropped 5 bases, with 21 bases sitting between them. The chain's CDR3 is CSAFRTGGGATEAFF. In DNA form, the CDR3 reads TGCAGTGCTTTTCGGACGGGAGGAGGGGCTACTGAAGCTTTCTTT.

J is TRBJ1-4 and V is TRBV29-1, with 9 nucleotides matching TRBD1. V lost 4 bases to trimming and J lost 16 bases; unmatched junction nucleotides: 16. This CDR3 contains 14 residues. Germline V gene lookup returns CDR1 SQVTM and CDR2 ANQGSEA. The CDR3 bases are TGCAGCGTTGCCCAAGACAGGGGGTTAACCCGCAGGTTTTTT. Translation: CSVAQDRGLTRRFF.

The chain has TRBV28 and TRBJ1-2, with a possible D match to TRBD1 (5 bases). Trimming stripped 3 bases from V and 5 bases from J, with 19 bases between. This CDR3 region has 16 residues. CDR1 is MDHEN and CDR2 is SYDVKM in the germline V gene. In nucleotides, the CDR3 is TGTGCCAGCAGTTTTAAGGGGAGAACCCGGGAGTATGGCTACACCTTC. It encodes CASSFKGRTREYGYTF.

V usage is TRBV20-1 and J usage is TRBJ2-3; 11 nucleotides agree with TRBD2. The CDR3 contains 15 residues. Losses at the gene ends were 7 bases for V and 1 base for J; bases not matched to a gene: 7. Germline V gene sequence: CDR1 DFQATT, CDR2 SNEGSKA (reference sequence). CDR3 protein: CSVVPGLAGTDTQYF. The CDR3 nucleotides are TGCAGTGTTGTCCCGGGACTAGCGGGCACAGATACGCAGTATTTT.

This clonotype was seen a handful of times. Here the CDR3 reads CASSTQQGSYEQYF. The CDR3 DNA sequence: TGTGCCAGCAGCACCCAACAGGGGTCCTACGAGCAGTACTTC. The rearrangement uses TRBV7-2 and TRBJ2-5; TRBD1 matches at 7 bases. Near its end, the DNA agrees better with TRBJ2-7, so the J call may be wrong. The CDR3 has 14 amino acids. CDR1 is SGHTA, CDR2 FQGNSA, per germline.

This clonotype was seen only a few times. The chain is built from TRBV15 and TRBJ1-2; 8 nucleotides match TRBD1. This CDR3 spans 15 amino acids. V dropped 4 bases and J dropped 4; count of bases not matched to a gene: 8. Germline-derived CDR1 and CDR2 are LNHNV and YYDKDF (reference sequence). CDR3 sequence (DNA): TGTGCCACCAGCACCGGACAGGGTTATTCCTATGGCTACACCTTC. As protein: CATSTGQGYSYGYTF. Variable domain in full (rest from reference TRBV15 and TRBJ1-2): DAMVIQNPRYQVTQFGKPVTLSCSQTLNHNVMYWYQQKSSQAPKLLFHYYDKDFNNEADTPDNFQSRRPNTSFCFLDIRSPGLGDTAMYLCATSTGQGYSYGYTFGSGTRLTVV.

Only a few counts were recorded for this clonotype. This chain connects TRBV3-1 to TRBJ1-4; unclear D gene. CDR1 is LGHDT, CDR2 YNNKEL, per germline (reference sequence). Trimming cost V 4 bases and J 1 base, with 10 bases left between them. The CDR3 has 15 residues. The chain's CDR3 is CASSPRALTNEKLFF. The CDR3 coding sequence is TGTGCCAGCAGCCCCAGAGCCCTAACTAATGAAAAACTGTTTTTT.

This clonotype was observed a single time. The rearrangement joins TRBV4-2 to TRBJ2-7; D gene unclear. The CDR3 is made up of 14 amino acids. Trimming removed 1 base from V and 3 bases from J, with 10 bases in between. The germline V gene encodes CDR1 LGHNA and CDR2 YNFKEQ. The CDR3 region is CASSQGQLNYEQYF. DNA for the CDR3: TGTGCCAGCAGCCAAGGTCAGCTAAACTACGAGCAGTACTTC.

This clonotype appeared once. The J gene is TRBJ2-5, the V gene TRBV15; D unresolved. Per germline, CDR1 LNHNV and CDR2 YYDKDF (reference sequence). The CDR3 is 15 residues long. Trimming shortened V by 4 bases and J by 1 base, and 13 bases separated the two germline ends. CDR3 DNA: TGTGCCACCAGCACCTCCCTTAGTATCCAAGAGACCCAGTACTTC. This codes for CATSTSLSIQETQYF.

This clonotype has a handful of counts. The chain employs TRBV6-6 and TRBJ2-3; no clear D gene. Trimming took 7 bases from V and 6 from J, leaving 11 bases between them. Germline loops: CDR1 MNHNY, CDR2 SVGAGI (reference sequence). CDR3 length: 12 amino acids. The chain's CDR3 is CASNQAGDTQYF. The CDR3 DNA follows: TGTGCCAGCAACCAGGCAGGCGATACGCAGTATTTT.

The CDR3 spells CASSYSPGTPYEQYF. In DNA, the CDR3 is TGTGCCAGCAGTTACTCTCCCGGGACCCCCTACGAGCAGTACTTC. The chain joins TRBV6-5 to TRBJ2-7; D possibly uses TRBD1 or TRBD2 (5 bases each). Trimming took 0 bases from V and 2 from J, leaving 11 bases between them. The CDR3 consists of 15 residues. Germline CDR1 MNHEY, CDR2 SVGAGI.

This clonotype has just a few counts. The J gene is TRBJ2-7, the V gene TRBV20-1; perhaps D is TRBD1 or TRBD2 (5 bases each). The CDR3 has 16 residues. With 0 bases removed from V and 0 bases from J, the gap between germline ends came to 15 bases. CDR1 and CDR2 (germline): DFQATT, SNEGSKA (reference sequence). The CDR3 reads CSAREVWGMSSYEQYF. As DNA, the CDR3 is TGCAGTGCTAGAGAAGTATGGGGGATGAGCTCCTACGAGCAGTACTTC.

This clonotype was detected only a few times. The V gene is TRBV4-1, the J gene TRBJ2-4; the D call may be TRBD1 or TRBD2 (6 bases each). The ends were cut back, 0 bases at V and 13 bases at J, with 25 bases in the middle. This CDR3 has 17 amino acids. From germline, CDR1 is MGHRA and CDR2 YSYEKL. This chain's CDR3 is CASSQDRETGFTGEQYF. In DNA form, the CDR3 reads TGCGCCAGCAGCCAAGATAGGGAAACAGGGTTTACGGGAGAGCAGTACTTC.

This rearrangement joins TRBV29-1 to TRBJ2-1, with D perhaps given as TRBD1 or TRBD2 (5 bases each). The CDR3 has 15 residues. Per the germline V gene, CDR1 is SQVTM and CDR2 is ANQGSEA. V was shortened by 1 base and J by 2 bases, with 12 bases between the two germline ends. This CDR3 reads CSVEGGSKTYNEQFF. The CDR3 DNA reads as TGCAGCGTTGAAGGGGGGAGTAAGACCTACAATGAGCAGTTCTTC.

This sequence joins TRBV20-1 and TRBJ1-2; TRBD1 matches at 8 bases. Germline V gene data show CDR1 as DFQATT and CDR2 as SNEGSKA (reference sequence). The CDR3 covers 13 residues. The trim removed 6 bases at V and 5 bases at J, leaving 8 bases unmatched. CDR3 in amino acids: CSASGTGGYGYTF. For the CDR3, the DNA is TGCAGTGCCTCTGGAACAGGGGGGTATGGCTACACCTTC.

The gene calls are TRBV27 and TRBJ1-3, with 9 positions matching TRBD1. This CDR3 is built from 17 residues. Unmatched junction bases numbered 8, after V lost 1 base and J lost 4 bases. CDR1 and CDR2 (germline): MNHEY, SMNVEV (reference sequence). The CDR3 nucleotides read TGTGCCAGCAGTTTATACGGGACACAGGGGGCCGGAAACACCATATATTTT. Amino acids: CASSLYGTQGAGNTIYF.

A few counts support this clonotype. The chain couples TRBV7-9 to TRBJ2-1; D is unclear. Per germline, CDR1 SEHNR and CDR2 FQNEAQ (reference sequence). The CDR3 is made up of 16 amino acids. Trimming left V 2 bases short and J 4 bases short, with 15 bases between. In DNA, the CDR3 is TGTGCCAGCAGCTTAATAAGGTCCCCGAATTACAATGAGCAGTTCTTC. As protein: CASSLIRSPNYNEQFF.

This clonotype was seen more than once but under ten times. The CDR3 loop reads CSARRDRDQETQYF. The CDR3 region has the DNA TGCAGTGCTAGGCGCGACAGGGATCAAGAGACCCAGTACTTC. The chain is built from TRBV20-1 and TRBJ2-5; 7 nucleotides align to TRBD1. The CDR3 is 14 residues long. Per the germline V gene, CDR1 is DFQATT and CDR2 is SNEGSKA (reference sequence). Germline trimming cut 3 bases from V and 2 bases from J; bases unmatched to any gene: 6.

The chain couples TRBV10-2 to TRBJ2-5; D is ambiguous. CDR3 length equals 15 residues. CDR1 is WSHSY, CDR2 SAAADI, per germline. The V end lost 5 bases, the J end lost 4 bases, and 17 bases lay between the germline ends. For the CDR3, the DNA is TGCGCCAGCAGTCGATTTCTTACCATCGGAGAGACCCAGTACTTC. This translates into CASSRFLTIGETQYF.

The genes are TRBV12-3 or TRBV12-4 and TRBJ1-4; D is unresolved. V lost 9 bases and J 8 bases, leaving 10 bases between the germline ends. This CDR3 comprises 11 residues. The CDR3 sequence: CASRKNEKLFF. The DNA for the CDR3 is TGTGCCAGTAGGAAGAACGAAAAACTGTTTTTT.

Points on this clonotype: This CDR3 is missing its conserved last phenylalanine or tryptophan, likely due to a read error. The chain uses TRBV14 and TRBJ1-2; no reliable D call. This CDR3 has 13 amino acids. Germline CDR1 SGHDN, CDR2 FVKESK. V lost 4 bases, J lost 1 base, and 7 bases lay in between. For the CDR3, the DNA is TGTGCCAGCAGCCCAGGTGTTAACTATGGCTACACCGTC. Amino acids: CASSPGVNYGYTV.

This clonotype has just a few counts. The chain couples TRBV19 to TRBJ1-1, with unresolved D. The CDR3 runs 14 residues. CDR1 is LNHDA and CDR2 is SQIVND in the germline V gene (reference sequence). With 3 bases removed from V and 2 bases from J, the gap between germline ends came to 10 bases. The CDR3 sequence is CASSIPRLNTEAFF. The CDR3 region has the DNA TGTGCCAGTAGTATTCCCAGACTAAACACTGAAGCTTTCTTT.

This chain joins TRBV6-1 and TRBJ2-3; D not resolved. CDR1 is MNHNS and CDR2 is SASEGT in the germline V gene. Trimming took off 2 bases at V and 3 bases at J, with 12 bases between the two ends. This CDR3 has 15 residues. For the CDR3, the DNA is TGTGCCAGCAGTGAATTGGTAGCTCCGACAGATACGCAGTATTTT. This sequence encodes CASSELVAPTDTQYF.

This clonotype occurred a few times. This chain joins TRBV5-6 and TRBJ2-7; TRBD2 agrees at 8 bases. The CDR3 is 15 amino acids. V shed 1 base, J shed 3 bases, and the junction held 6 bases outside the gene matches. Germline V gene data show CDR1 as SGHDT and CDR2 as YYEEEE. The CDR3 here is CASSLLELADYEQYF. CDR3 DNA: TGTGCCAGCAGCTTGTTAGAACTAGCGGACTACGAGCAGTACTTC.

The chain joins TRBV5-5 to TRBJ2-4; 7 positions agree with TRBD2. CDR3 length: 16 residues. Germline V gene sequence: CDR1 SGHKS, CDR2 YYEKEE (reference sequence). J gave up 3 bases and V 1 base, and 7 bases lay outside the gene matches. The CDR3 loop is CASSLSYLADKNIQYF. As DNA, the CDR3 is TGTGCCAGCAGCTTGTCATACCTAGCGGACAAAAACATTCAGTACTTC.

The chain combines TRBV6-1 with TRBJ1-5; 7 nucleotides match TRBD1. Per germline, CDR1 MNHNS and CDR2 SASEGT. The CDR3 totals 14 residues. Germline trimming cut 10 bases from V and 2 bases from J; bases unmatched to any gene: 8. The CDR3 DNA follows: TGTGCCACCTGCAGACAGGGCGGCAATCAGCCCCAGCATTTT. Its protein is CATCRQGGNQPQHF.

This clonotype was seen a handful of times. This sequence joins TRBV3-1 and TRBJ2-5, with unresolved D. V was trimmed by 3 bases and J by 0 bases, leaving 8 bases between them. CDR3 length equals 14 residues. The V gene's germline CDR1 is LGHDT and CDR2 YNNKEL (reference sequence). The CDR3 protein is CASSHRLNQETQYF. The CDR3 DNA reads as TGTGCCAGCAGCCACCGCCTAAACCAAGAGACCCAGTACTTC.